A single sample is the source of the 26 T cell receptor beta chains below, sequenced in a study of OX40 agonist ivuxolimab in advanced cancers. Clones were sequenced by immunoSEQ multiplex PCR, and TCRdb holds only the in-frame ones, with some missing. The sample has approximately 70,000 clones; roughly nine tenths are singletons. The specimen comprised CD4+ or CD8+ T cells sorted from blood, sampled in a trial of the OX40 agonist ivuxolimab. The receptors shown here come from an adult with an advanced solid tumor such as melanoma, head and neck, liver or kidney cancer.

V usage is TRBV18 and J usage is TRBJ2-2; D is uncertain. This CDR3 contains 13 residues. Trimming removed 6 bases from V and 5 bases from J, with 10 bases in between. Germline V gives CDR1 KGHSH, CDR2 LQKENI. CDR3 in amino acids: CASSATPTGELFF. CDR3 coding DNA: TGTGCCAGCTCTGCGACTCCGACCGGGGAGCTGTTTTTT.

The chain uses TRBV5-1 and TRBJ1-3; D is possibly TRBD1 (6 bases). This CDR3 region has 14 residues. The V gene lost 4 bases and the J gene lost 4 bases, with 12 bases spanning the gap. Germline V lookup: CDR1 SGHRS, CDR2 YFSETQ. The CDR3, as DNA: TGCGCCAGCAGCCCTGGGGGCGACGGAAACACCATATATTTT. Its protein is CASSPGGDGNTIYF.

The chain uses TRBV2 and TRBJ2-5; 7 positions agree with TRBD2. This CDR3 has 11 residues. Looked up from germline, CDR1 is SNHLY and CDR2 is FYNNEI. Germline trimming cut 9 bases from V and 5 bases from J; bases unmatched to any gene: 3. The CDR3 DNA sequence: TGTGCCAGGGGGGGGGTCGAGACCCAGTACTTC. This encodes CARGGVETQYF.

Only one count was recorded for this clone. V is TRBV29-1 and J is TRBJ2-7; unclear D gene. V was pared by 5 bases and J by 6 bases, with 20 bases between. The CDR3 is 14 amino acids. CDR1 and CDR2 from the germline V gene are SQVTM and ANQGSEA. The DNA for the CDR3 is TGCAGCGTTAAGAGCGAGCGCCAGATCAGCGAGCAGTACTTC. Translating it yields CSVKSERQISEQYF.

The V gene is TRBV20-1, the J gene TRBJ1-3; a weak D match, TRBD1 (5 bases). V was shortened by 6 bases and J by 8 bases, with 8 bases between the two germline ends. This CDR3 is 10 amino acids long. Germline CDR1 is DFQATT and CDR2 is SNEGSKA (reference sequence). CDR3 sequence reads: CSAGVDTIYF. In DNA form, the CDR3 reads TGCAGTGCGGGGGTGGACACCATATATTTT.

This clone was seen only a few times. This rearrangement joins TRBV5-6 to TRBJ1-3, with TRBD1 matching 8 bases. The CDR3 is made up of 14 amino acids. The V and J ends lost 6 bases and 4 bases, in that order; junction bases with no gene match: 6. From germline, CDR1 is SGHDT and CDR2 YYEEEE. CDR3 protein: CASTQGQGGNTIYF. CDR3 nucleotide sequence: TGTGCCAGCACCCAAGGACAGGGAGGAAACACCATATATTTT.

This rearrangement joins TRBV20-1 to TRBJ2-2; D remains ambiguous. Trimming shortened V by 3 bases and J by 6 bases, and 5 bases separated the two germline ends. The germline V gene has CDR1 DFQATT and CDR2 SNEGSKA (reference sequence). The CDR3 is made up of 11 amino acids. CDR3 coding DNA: TGCAGTGCTAGGGCTTCCGGGGAGCTGTTTTTT. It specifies CSARASGELFF.

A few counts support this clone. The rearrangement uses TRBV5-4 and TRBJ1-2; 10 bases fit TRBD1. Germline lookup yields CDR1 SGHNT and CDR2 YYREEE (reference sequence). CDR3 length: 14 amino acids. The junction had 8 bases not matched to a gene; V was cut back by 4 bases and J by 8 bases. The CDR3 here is CASSPADRGLGYTF. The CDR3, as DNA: TGTGCCAGCAGCCCCGCCGACAGGGGGCTGGGCTACACCTTC.

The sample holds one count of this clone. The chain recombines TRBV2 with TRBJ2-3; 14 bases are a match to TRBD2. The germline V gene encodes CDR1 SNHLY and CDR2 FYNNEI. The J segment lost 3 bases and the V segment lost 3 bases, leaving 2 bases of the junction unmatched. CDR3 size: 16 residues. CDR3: CASSDGTSGSTDTQYF. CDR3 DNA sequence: TGTGCCAGCAGTGACGGGACTAGCGGGAGTACAGATACGCAGTATTTT.

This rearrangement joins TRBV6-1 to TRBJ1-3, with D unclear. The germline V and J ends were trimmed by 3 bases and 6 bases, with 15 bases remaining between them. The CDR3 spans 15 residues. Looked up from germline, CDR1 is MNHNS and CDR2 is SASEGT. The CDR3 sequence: CASSEVPDPKNTIYF. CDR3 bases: TGTGCCAGCAGTGAGGTTCCAGATCCGAAAAACACCATATATTTT.

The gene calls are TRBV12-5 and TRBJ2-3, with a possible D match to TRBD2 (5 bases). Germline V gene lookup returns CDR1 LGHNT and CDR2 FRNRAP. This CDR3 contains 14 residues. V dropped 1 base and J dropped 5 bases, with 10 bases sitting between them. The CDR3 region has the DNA TGTGCTAGTGGTTTGGGTACTCGGGGAGATACGCAGTATTTT. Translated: CASGLGTRGDTQYF.

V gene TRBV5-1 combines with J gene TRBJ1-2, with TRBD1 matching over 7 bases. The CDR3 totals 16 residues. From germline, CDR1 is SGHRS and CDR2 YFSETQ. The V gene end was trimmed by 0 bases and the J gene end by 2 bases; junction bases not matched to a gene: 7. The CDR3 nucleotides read TGCGCCAGCAGCTTGGGGGTTGCGACAGGGAACTATGGCTACACCTTC. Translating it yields CASSLGVATGNYGYTF.

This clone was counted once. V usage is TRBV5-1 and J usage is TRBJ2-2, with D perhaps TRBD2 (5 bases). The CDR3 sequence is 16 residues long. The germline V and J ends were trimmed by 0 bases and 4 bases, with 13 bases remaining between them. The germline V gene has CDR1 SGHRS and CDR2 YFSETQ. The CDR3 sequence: CASSLATVEGTGELFF. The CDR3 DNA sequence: TGCGCCAGCAGCTTGGCCACGGTCGAGGGCACCGGGGAGCTGTTTTTT.

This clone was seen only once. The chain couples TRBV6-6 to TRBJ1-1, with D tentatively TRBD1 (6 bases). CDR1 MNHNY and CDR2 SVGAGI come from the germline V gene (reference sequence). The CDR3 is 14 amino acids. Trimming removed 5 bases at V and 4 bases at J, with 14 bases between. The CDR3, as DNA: TGTGCCAGCAGTCCCGCCGTACAGGGCACTGAAGCTTTCTTT. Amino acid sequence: CASSPAVQGTEAFF.

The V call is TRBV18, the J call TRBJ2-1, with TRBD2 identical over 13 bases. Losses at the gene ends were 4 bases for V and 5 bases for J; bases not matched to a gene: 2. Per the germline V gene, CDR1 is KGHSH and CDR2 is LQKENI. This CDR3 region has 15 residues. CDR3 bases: TGTGCCAGCTCACGGACTAGCGGGAGCAACAATGAGCAGTTCTTC. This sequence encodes CASSRTSGSNNEQFF. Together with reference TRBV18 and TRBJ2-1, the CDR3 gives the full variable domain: NAGVMQNPRHLVRRRGQEARLRCSPMKGHSHVYWYRQLPEEGLKFMVYLQKENIIDESGMPKERFSAEFPKEGPSILRIQQVVRGDSAAYFCASSRTSGSNNEQFFGPGTRLTVL.

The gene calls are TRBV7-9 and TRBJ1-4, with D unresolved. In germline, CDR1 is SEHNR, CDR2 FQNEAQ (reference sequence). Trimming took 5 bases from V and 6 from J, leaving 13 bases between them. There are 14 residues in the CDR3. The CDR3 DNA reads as TGTGCCAGCAGCCGCAGACCCCTGGATGAAAAACTGTTTTTT. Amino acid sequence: CASSRRPLDEKLFF.

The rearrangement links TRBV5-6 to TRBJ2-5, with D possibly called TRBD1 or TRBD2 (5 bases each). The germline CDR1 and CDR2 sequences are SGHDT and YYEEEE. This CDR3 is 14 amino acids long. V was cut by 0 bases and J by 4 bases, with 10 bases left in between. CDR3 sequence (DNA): TGTGCCAGCAGCTTGGTGGGGGTTGGAGAGACCCAGTACTTC. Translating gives CASSLVGVGETQYF. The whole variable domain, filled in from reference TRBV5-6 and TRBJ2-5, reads DAGVTQSPTHLIKTRGQQVTLRCSPKSGHDTVSWYQQALGQGPQFIFQYYEEEERQRGNFPDRFSGHQFPNYSSELNVNALLLGDSALYLCASSLVGVGETQYFGPGTRLLVL.

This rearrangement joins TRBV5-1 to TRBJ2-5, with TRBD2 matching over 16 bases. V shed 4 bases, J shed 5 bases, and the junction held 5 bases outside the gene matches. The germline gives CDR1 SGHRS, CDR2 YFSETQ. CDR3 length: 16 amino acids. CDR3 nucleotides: TGCGCCAGCAGCCAGGGACTAGCGGGAGGGGTTGAGACCCAGTACTTC. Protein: CASSQGLAGGVETQYF.

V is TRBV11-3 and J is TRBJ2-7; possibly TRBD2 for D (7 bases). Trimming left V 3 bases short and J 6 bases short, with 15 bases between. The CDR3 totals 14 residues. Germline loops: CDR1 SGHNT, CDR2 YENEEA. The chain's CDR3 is CASSFSGAGVEQYF. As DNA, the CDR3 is TGTGCCAGCAGCTTTTCGGGGGCGGGAGTCGAGCAGTACTTC.

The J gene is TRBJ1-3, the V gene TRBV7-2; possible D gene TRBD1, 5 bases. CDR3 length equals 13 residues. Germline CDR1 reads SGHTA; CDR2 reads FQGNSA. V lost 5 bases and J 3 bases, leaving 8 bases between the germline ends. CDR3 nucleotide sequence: TGTGCCAGCAGCCCCCAGGGTGGAAACACCATATATTTT. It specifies CASSPQGGNTIYF.

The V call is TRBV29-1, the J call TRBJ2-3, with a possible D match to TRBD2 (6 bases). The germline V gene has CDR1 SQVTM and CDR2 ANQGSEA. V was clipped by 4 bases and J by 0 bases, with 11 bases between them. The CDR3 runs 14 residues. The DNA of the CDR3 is TGCAGCGTTGGGGTGGGGGGTAGCACAGATACGCAGTATTTT. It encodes CSVGVGGSTDTQYF.

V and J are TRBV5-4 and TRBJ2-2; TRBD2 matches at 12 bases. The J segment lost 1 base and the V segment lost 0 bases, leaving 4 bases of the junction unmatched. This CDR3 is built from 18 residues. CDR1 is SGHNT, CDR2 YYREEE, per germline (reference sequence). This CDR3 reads CASSLGGLAGLNTGELFF. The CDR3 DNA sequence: TGTGCCAGCAGCTTGGGCGGACTAGCGGGATTGAACACCGGGGAGCTGTTTTTT.

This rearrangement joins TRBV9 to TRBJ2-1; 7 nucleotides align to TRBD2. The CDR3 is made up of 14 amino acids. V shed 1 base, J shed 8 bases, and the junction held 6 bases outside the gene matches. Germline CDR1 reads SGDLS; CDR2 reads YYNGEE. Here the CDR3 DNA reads TGTGCCAGCAGCGTATCAGCGGGGAGGGATGAGCAGTTCTTC. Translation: CASSVSAGRDEQFF.

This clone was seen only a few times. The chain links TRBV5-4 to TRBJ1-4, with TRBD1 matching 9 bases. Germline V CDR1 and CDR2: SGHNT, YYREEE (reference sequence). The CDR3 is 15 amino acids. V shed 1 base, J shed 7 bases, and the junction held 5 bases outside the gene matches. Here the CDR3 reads CASSLRTGVGEKLFF. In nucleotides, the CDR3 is TGTGCCAGCAGCTTGCGGACAGGGGTGGGTGAAAAACTGTTTTTT.

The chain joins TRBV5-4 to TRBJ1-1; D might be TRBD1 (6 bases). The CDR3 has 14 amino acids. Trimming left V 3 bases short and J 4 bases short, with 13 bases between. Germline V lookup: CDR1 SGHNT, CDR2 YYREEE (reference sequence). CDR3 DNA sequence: TGTGCCAGCAGCTCCCAGGGGCTTGGCACTGAAGCTTTCTTT. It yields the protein CASSSQGLGTEAFF.

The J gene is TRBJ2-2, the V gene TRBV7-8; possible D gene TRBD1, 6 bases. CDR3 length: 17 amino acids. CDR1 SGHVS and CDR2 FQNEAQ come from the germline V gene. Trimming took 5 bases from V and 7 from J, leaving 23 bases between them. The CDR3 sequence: CASSPLDRRRGGGELFF. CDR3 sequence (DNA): TGTGCCAGCAGCCCTCTCGACCGACGCAGAGGGGGCGGGGAGCTGTTTTTT.